This TCR beta chain stems from a study of tumor and adjacent non-tumor tissue in lung cancer. Across the whole study: The cohort had around twelve adenocarcinoma, 2 squamous cell and 1 small cell patients. The patients, roughly 10 men and about 5 women, were about 30 to 76 with stage I to III disease.

No cell sorting was done before RNA was extracted from the tissue. Distant lung tissue was collected more than 3 cm away from the tumor edge. Three rounds of nested PCR, following a modified ARM-PCR protocol, produced the TCRbeta library. A single record per CDR3 protein comes from TCRdb applying MiXCR to the multiplex PCR reads. The sample shows 60,000 to 85,000 distinct CDR3 sequences, 76% of them seen only once. Comments on this clonotype: Its antigen remains unidentified. The germline gene is not matched at one end of the junction; a read error may be the cause.

This CDR3 contains 15 residues. Germline CDR1 MNHNS, CDR2 SASEGT. Findings and caveats of the study: Tumor tissue had significantly higher TCR diversity than normal lung. Patients with more diverse tumor TCRs had worse survival.

The clonotype was recovered from a man between 65 and 85 years old with non-small cell lung cancer. The rearrangement joins TRBV6-1 to TRBJ2-2, with 12 bases that match TRBD2. The sequenced sample consisted of distant non-tumor lung tissue. The CDR3 nucleotides are TGTGCCAGCAATCGACTAGCGGGAGTCACAGGGGAGCTATTTTTT. It codes for CASNRLAGVTGELFF.